This TCR beta chain was captured in a study of identical twins. Study results and limitations: Carriage of fewer insertions was seen in abundant cord blood beta clonotypes, whereas memory repertoires showed none. Monozygotic twin pairs showed more out-of-frame TCR alpha sharing than models estimated.

With 4 bases removed from V and 4 bases from J, the gap between germline ends came to 9 bases. Germline values: CDR1 KGHDR, CDR2 SFDVKD. CDR3 length: 14 amino acids. For this clonotype: What it binds is not known.

One entry per CDR3 protein results from TCRdb running MiXCR on the 5' RACE reads. The sample has 1.5 million or so distinct CDR3 sequences; about 32% are singletons. This TCR was recovered from a newborn girl in good health. V and J are TRBV24-1 and TRBJ2-2; D unresolved. Sequencing was carried out using cord blood. The CDR3 DNA follows: TGTGCCACCAGTGAAAAGGGTGCCACCGGGGAGCTGTTTTTT. Its translation: CATSEKGATGELFF.